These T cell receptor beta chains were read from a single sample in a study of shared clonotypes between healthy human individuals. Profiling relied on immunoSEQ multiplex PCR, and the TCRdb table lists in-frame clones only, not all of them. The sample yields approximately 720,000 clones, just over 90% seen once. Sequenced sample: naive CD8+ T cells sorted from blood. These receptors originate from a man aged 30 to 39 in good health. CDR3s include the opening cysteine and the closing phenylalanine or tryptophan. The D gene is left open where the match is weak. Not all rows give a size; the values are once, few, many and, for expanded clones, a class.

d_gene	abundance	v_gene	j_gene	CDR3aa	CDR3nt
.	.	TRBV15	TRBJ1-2	CATSREPKAGNDGYTF	TGTGCCACCAGCAGAGAACCCAAAGCAGGAAACGATGGCTACACCTTC
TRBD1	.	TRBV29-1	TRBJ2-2	CSAIQGVGTGELFF	TGCAGCGCGATACAGGGGGTGGGCACCGGGGAGCTGTTTTTT
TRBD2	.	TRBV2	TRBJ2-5	CASSEDMLSSGSQETQYF	TGTGCCAGCAGTGAAGACATGTTGTCTAGCGGGAGCCAAGAGACCCAGTACTTC
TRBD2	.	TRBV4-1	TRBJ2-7	CASSVTSGRAYEQYF	TGCGCCAGCAGCGTGACTAGCGGGAGGGCCTACGAGCAGTACTTC
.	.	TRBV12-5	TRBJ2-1	CASGLGHEQFF	TGTGCTAGTGGTTTGGGACATGAGCAGTTCTTC
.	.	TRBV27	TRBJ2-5	CASSLLGEEETQYF	TGTGCCAGCAGTTTATTAGGGGAGGAAGAGACCCAGTACTTC
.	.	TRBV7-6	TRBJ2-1	CASSSTDLTVYNEQFF	TGTGCCAGCAGCTCCACAGACCTCACCGTCTACAATGAGCAGTTCTTC
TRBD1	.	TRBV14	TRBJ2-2	CASSPPGQRTNTGELFF	TGTGCCAGCAGCCCCCCGGGACAGAGAACGAACACCGGGGAGCTGTTTTTT
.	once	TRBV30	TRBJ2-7	CAWEKGGSYEQYF	TGTGCCTGGGAGAAGGGGGGCTCCTACGAGCAGTACTTC
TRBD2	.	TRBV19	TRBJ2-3	CASSYLAGGPGGTDTQYF	TGTGCCAGTAGTTACCTAGCGGGAGGGCCTGGGGGCACAGATACGCAGTATTTT
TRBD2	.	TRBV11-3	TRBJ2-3	CASSLRTSGAADTQYF	TGTGCCAGCAGCCTCCGGACTAGCGGGGCGGCAGATACGCAGTATTTT
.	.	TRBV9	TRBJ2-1	CASNKGNYNEQFF	TGTGCCAGCAACAAGGGGAACTACAATGAGCAGTTCTTC
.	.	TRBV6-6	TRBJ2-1	CASSYFQSTRGHEQFF	TGTGCCAGCAGTTACTTCCAGAGTACCAGGGGCCATGAGCAGTTCTTC
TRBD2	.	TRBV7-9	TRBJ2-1	CASSLGRDYYNEQFF	TGTGCCAGCAGCTTAGGTCGGGACTACTACAATGAGCAGTTCTTC
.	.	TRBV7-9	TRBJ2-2	CASSLGSGELFF	TGTGCCAGCAGCTTAGGAAGCGGGGAGCTGTTTTTT
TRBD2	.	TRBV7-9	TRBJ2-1	CASRELAEATHSYNEQFF	TGTGCCAGCAGAGAACTAGCGGAGGCCACCCACTCCTACAATGAGCAGTTCTTC
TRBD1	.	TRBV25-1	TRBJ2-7	CASSLWTGQMDEQYF	TGTGCCAGCAGTCTTTGGACAGGGCAAATGGACGAGCAGTACTTC
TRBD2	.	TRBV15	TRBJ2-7	CATSRDLTSGHEQYF	TGTGCCACCAGCAGAGATCTCACTAGCGGACACGAGCAGTACTTC
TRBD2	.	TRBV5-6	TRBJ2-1	CASSLSSGSYEQFF	TGTGCCAGCAGCTTAAGTAGCGGGAGCTATGAGCAGTTCTTC
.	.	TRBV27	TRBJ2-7	CASSLEDPALHEQYF	TGTGCCAGCAGTTTGGAGGACCCAGCGTTACACGAGCAGTACTTC
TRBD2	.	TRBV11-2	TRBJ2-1	CASSRGTSGDYPSVAQFF	TGTGCCAGCAGCCGGGGGACTAGCGGGGATTACCCCTCAGTCGCGCAGTTCTTC
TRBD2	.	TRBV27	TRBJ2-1	CASSLSSVAGAPYNEQFF	TGTGCCAGCAGTTTATCGTCGGTAGCGGGAGCCCCTTACAATGAGCAGTTCTTC
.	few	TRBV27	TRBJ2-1	CASGTSHDEQFF	TGTGCCAGCGGCACTAGTCACGATGAGCAGTTCTTC
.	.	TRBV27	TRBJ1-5	CASSLQGGQPQHF	TGTGCCAGCAGCCTACAGGGAGGTCAGCCCCAGCATTTT
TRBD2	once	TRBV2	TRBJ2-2	CATLGGLATGELFF	TGTGCCACCTTAGGGGGACTAGCCACCGGGGAGCTGTTTTTT
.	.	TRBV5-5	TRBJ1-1	CASTYRANTEAFF	TGTGCCAGCACCTATCGGGCGAACACTGAAGCTTTCTTT
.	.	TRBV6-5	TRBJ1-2	CASSYSSDYGYTF	TGTGCCAGCAGTTACTCGAGTGACTATGGCTACACCTTC
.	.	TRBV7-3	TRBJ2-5	CASSPSVEQETQYF	TGTGCCAGCAGCCCCTCGGTGGAACAAGAGACCCAGTACTTC
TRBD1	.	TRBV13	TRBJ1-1	CASSSRQGAPEAFF	TGTGCCAGCAGCTCCAGACAGGGGGCTCCCGAAGCTTTCTTT
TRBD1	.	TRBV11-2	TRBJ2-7	CASSYPFDRGDPYYEQYF	TGTGCCAGCAGCTACCCCTTTGACAGGGGGGACCCGTACTACGAGCAGTACTTC
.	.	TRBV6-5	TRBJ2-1	CASRGKQGVEQFF	TGTGCCAGCAGAGGAAAACAGGGTGTTGAGCAGTTCTTC
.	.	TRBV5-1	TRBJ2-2	CASSPLTPGELFF	TGCGCCAGCAGCCCCCTTACGCCCGGGGAGCTGTTTTTT
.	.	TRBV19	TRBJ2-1	CASSMVTSNEQFF	TGTGCCAGTAGTATGGTGACTAGCAATGAGCAGTTCTTC
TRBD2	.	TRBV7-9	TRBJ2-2	CARQRSSGNRTGELFF	TGTGCCCGCCAAAGGAGTAGCGGGAATCGGACCGGGGAGCTGTTTTTT
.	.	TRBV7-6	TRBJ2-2	CASSIPTNTGELFF	TGTGCCAGCAGCATCCCAACAAACACCGGGGAGCTGTTTTTT
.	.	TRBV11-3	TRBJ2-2	CASSLGPGGELFF	TGTGCCAGCAGCTTAGGGCCGGGCGGGGAGCTGTTTTTT
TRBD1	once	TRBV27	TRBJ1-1	CASSLWTGSTEAFF	TGTGCCAGCAGTCTGTGGACAGGGTCCACTGAAGCTTTCTTT
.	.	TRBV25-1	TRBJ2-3	CASSEEQGTDTQYF	TGTGCCAGCAGTGAAGAACAGGGCACAGATACGCAGTATTTT
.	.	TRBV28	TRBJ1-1	CASSLAPDRWNTEAFF	TGTGCCAGCAGTTTAGCCCCCGACAGGTGGAACACTGAAGCTTTCTTT
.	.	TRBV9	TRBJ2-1	CASSSGLNWEQFF	TGTGCCAGCAGCTCAGGATTAAACTGGGAGCAGTTCTTC
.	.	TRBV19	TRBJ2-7	CASSIVRSGTYEQYF	TGTGCCAGTAGTATAGTACGGAGCGGAACCTACGAGCAGTACTTC
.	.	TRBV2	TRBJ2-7	CASTDRWRDEQYF	TGTGCCAGCACCGACAGGTGGAGAGACGAGCAGTACTTC
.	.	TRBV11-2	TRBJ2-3	CASSSLSSSTDTQYF	TGTGCCAGCAGCTCCCTTTCCTCTAGCACAGATACGCAGTATTTT
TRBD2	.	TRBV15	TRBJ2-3	CATSSGPSGRAGFTDTQYF	TGTGCCACCAGCAGTGGGCCGAGCGGGAGGGCCGGGTTCACAGATACGCAGTATTTT
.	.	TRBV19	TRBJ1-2	CATVNSGLRTGSNYGYTF	TGTGCCACAGTAAACAGCGGTCTCCGAACAGGATCGAACTATGGCTACACCTTC
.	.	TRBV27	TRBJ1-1	CASRSGTTNTEAFF	TGTGCCAGCAGATCAGGAACGACGAACACTGAAGCTTTCTTT
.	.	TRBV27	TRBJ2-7	CASSDRNRALNSYEQYF	TGTGCCAGCAGCGACAGAAACCGAGCCTTAAACTCCTACGAGCAGTACTTC
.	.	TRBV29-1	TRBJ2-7	CSVDGTSVYEQYF	TGCAGCGTTGATGGGACATCCGTCTACGAGCAGTACTTC
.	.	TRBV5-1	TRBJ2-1	CASSLDSYNEQFF	TGCGCCAGCAGCTTGGATTCTTACAATGAGCAGTTCTTC